The rows below give T cell receptor beta chains drawn from one sample of a study of T-cell reconstitution after alpha-beta-depleted transplantation in children. TCRdb reanalysed the PCR reads using MiXCR and keeps one entry per CDR3 protein. The sample consists of fewer than 1 million distinct CDR3 sequences, around 17% of them appearing once. Sequenced here: PBMCs, mostly from graft donor cells, sampled 360 days after TCRalphabeta/CD19-depleted stem cell transplant. The receptors come from a male patient aged 10 to 17 who had a stem cell transplant for acute lymphoblastic leukemia, so the T cells may come from the graft donor. The CDR3 runs from the conserved cysteine through the conserved F or W. The D gene is left open where the match is weak. Clone size is shown for a subset of rows, as once, few, many or a class of expanded clone.

cdr3_aa cdr3_nt d_call j_call clone_size v_call
CASSFLPGSVAGAETQYF TGTGCCAGCAGTTTCCTCCCGGGTTCGGTAGCGGGAGCAGAGACCCAGTACTTC TRBD2 TRBJ2-5 NA TRBV27
CASSSRITATSTDTQYF TGTGCCAGCAGCTCTAGGATAACAGCTACTAGCACAGATACGCAGTATTTT NA TRBJ2-3 few TRBV5-6
CASSKLRAGYNSYEQYF TGCGCCAGCAGCAAACTGAGGGCGGGGTACAACTCCTACGAGCAGTACTTC NA TRBJ2-7 NA TRBV4-1
CSVARSPKETQYF TGCAGCGTTGCAAGGTCCCCGAAGGAGACCCAGTACTTC NA TRBJ2-5 many TRBV29-1
CASSQSGAGDANYGYTF TGCGCCAGCAGCCAAAGTGGGGCTGGGGATGCTAACTATGGCTACACCTTC NA TRBJ1-2 few TRBV4-1
CASSPSEQFF TGTGCCAGCAGTCCGAGTGAGCAGTTCTTC NA TRBJ2-1 few TRBV7-9
CASRGSGSTDTQYF TGCGCCAGCAGGGGCAGCGGGAGCACAGATACGCAGTATTTT NA TRBJ2-3 many TRBV10-2
CASSPDRELSYNEQFF TGTGCCAGCAGTCCGGACAGGGAGCTCTCCTACAATGAGCAGTTCTTC TRBD1 TRBJ2-1 many TRBV27
CASSDLNPGLAGSDEQFF TGTGCCAGCAGTGATTTGAACCCGGGACTAGCGGGATCTGATGAGCAGTTCTTC TRBD2 TRBJ2-1 few TRBV25-1
CASTLPPMETQYF TGTGCCAGCACCTTGCCCCCAATGGAGACCCAGTACTTC NA TRBJ2-5 NA TRBV12-3/TRBV12-4
CATSPGTLRNEQFF TGTGCCACCAGCCCCGGGACCCTCAGGAATGAGCAGTTCTTC NA TRBJ2-1 NA TRBV24-1
CATGQPRRGETQYF TGTGCCACCGGACAGCCAAGGCGGGGAGAGACCCAGTACTTC NA TRBJ2-5 few TRBV10-3
CATSDLNQPQHF TGTGCCACCAGTGATTTGAATCAGCCCCAGCATTTT NA TRBJ1-5 NA TRBV24-1
CASSDPFSGANVLTF TGTGCCAGCAGTGATCCGTTCTCTGGGGCCAACGTCCTGACTTTC NA TRBJ2-6 NA TRBV2
CASSQGGFTLYEQYF TGCGCCAGCAGCCAGGGAGGTTTCACTCTCTACGAGCAGTACTTC NA TRBJ2-7 many TRBV4-1
CASSKGYLTDTQYF TGTGCCAGCAGTAAGGGCTACTTGACAGATACGCAGTATTTT NA TRBJ2-3 NA TRBV12-3/TRBV12-4
CSYGREGWETQYF TGCAGTTATGGGAGGGAGGGGTGGGAGACCCAGTACTTC TRBD2 TRBJ2-5 NA TRBV20-1
CASRQGGIGGELFF TGTGCCAGCAGACAGGGGGGTATCGGCGGGGAGCTGTTTTTT TRBD1 TRBJ2-2 few TRBV7-3
CASNSLNPRLAGANVLTF TGTGCCAGCAACTCCCTTAACCCCAGATTAGCCGGGGCCAACGTCCTGACTTTC NA TRBJ2-6 NA TRBV11-1
CASSPTGVRINEQYF TGTGCCAGCAGCCCTACAGGGGTGCGGATCAACGAGCAGTACTTC TRBD1 TRBJ2-7 many TRBV12-3/TRBV12-4
CASSIDSFQGAYGYTF TGTGCCAGTAGTATAGATTCCTTCCAGGGCGCCTATGGCTACACCTTC NA TRBJ1-2 few TRBV19
CASSLSVMTGGRQPQHF TGTGCCAGCAGTTTATCGGTTATGACAGGGGGTCGGCAGCCCCAGCATTTT TRBD1 TRBJ1-5 once TRBV27
CASSMGLNQETQYF TGTGCCAGTAGTATGGGTCTGAACCAAGAGACCCAGTACTTC NA TRBJ2-5 once TRBV19
CSVELLQGAITGELFF TGCAGCGTTGAACTCCTCCAGGGGGCGATAACCGGGGAGCTGTTTTTT TRBD1 TRBJ2-2 many TRBV29-1
CASSLSAWYEQFF TGCGCCAGCAGCTTGTCTGCCTGGTATGAGCAGTTCTTC NA TRBJ2-1 NA TRBV5-1
CRGKTSGRGGYIEQFF TGCAGGGGGAAGACTAGCGGGAGGGGGGGTTATATTGAGCAGTTCTTC TRBD2 TRBJ2-1 NA TRBV20-1
CASSSRTSGGSYNEQFF TGTGCCAGCAGCTCCCGGACTAGCGGGGGTTCCTACAATGAGCAGTTCTTC TRBD2 TRBJ2-1 few TRBV11-2
CASSQRPHRVTRTGELFF TGTGCCAGCAGTCAACGGCCCCACAGGGTTACGCGCACCGGGGAGCTGTTTTTT NA TRBJ2-2 NA TRBV6-1